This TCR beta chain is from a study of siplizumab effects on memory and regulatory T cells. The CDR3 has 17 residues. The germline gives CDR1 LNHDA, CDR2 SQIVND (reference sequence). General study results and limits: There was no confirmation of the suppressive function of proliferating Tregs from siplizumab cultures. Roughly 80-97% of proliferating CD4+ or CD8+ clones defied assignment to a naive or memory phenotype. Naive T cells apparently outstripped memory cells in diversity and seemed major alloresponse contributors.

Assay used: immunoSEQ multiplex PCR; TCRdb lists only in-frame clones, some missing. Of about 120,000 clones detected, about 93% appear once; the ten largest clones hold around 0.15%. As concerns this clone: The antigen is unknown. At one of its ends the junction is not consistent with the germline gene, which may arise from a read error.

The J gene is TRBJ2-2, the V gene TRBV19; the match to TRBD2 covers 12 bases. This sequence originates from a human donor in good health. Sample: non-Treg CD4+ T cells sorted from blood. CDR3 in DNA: TGTGCCAGTAGTACCTACCGACTAGCGGGGGTCACCCGGGAGCTGTTTTTT. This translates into CASSTYRLAGVTRELFF.